This T cell receptor beta chain was identified in a study of Ad26.COV2.S vaccination and SARS-CoV-2 variants. Study-level information: Trial arm assignment for the donor was COV1001 Ad26.COV2.S.

The CDR3 loop spans 15 amino acids. Trimming cost V 4 bases and J 6 bases, with 16 bases left between them. Germline V CDR1 and CDR2: SGHRS, YFSETQ. As concerns this clone: Antigen unknown.

This sample's treatment: some 19 received Ad26.COV2.S at low or high dose, single or two shots; 5 received placebo; per-sample allocation not given. Sampling was performed 63 days after the first vaccine or placebo injection. Wuhan-strain spike was delivered by a replication-incompetent Ad26 vector. Generated by immunoSEQ multiplex PCR, the TCRdb table keeps only in-frame clones and is missing some. The sample yields around 450,000 clones, approximately 90% seen once. Overall study results and limits: It was found that vaccine and placebo recipients had similar non-spike TCR breadth.

The sample here was peripheral blood, taken in a trial of Ad26.COV2.S vaccine versus placebo. The receptor was isolated from a person aged 18-65 years who received the Ad26.COV2.S COVID-19 vaccine or a placebo. The genes are TRBV5-1 and TRBJ1-4, with D maybe TRBD1 (5 bases). CDR3 amino acids: CASSQGLGRDEKLFF. Written as DNA, the CDR3 is TGCGCCAGCAGCCAAGGACTGGGGCGGGATGAAAAACTGTTTTTT.